These 4 T cell receptor beta chains were sequenced from one sample in a study of T cell repertoires in cytomegalovirus infection. No antigen is known for these receptors. TCRdb reprocessed the reads via MiXCR and lists one record per CDR3 protein. This table holds roughly 700,000 distinct CDR3 sequences, 30% to 35% found once. The specimen was cultured PBMCs, collected from culture after CMV antigen stimulation. The origin of the receptors is a human donor in good health (CMV status not recorded). Some clones in this sample may be carry-over from other donors' samples.

This clonotype was seen at least ten times. This chain joins TRBV7-6 and TRBJ2-5, with D tentatively TRBD1 (6 bases). The CDR3 covers 18 residues. The ends were cut back, 7 bases at V and 1 base at J, with 25 bases in the middle. Per the germline V gene, CDR1 is SGHVS and CDR2 is FNYEAQ. CDR3 in DNA: TGTGCCAGCATTTGGTGCGGCGGCAGGGGCGAAGGCCAAGAGACCCAGTACTTC. Protein: CASIWCGGRGEGQETQYF.

Turning to this clonotype: The junction shows a germline mismatch at one end, possibly a read error. This CDR3 reads CASSFRTAYKQYF. CDR3 DNA: TGTGCCAGCAGCTTCCGGACAGCCTACAAGCAGTACTTC. The J gene is TRBJ2-7, the V gene TRBV7-2, with D possibly matching TRBD1 (6 bases). The CDR3 runs to 13 residues. Germline CDR1 SGHTA, CDR2 FQGNSA. Full variable domain (missing parts from reference TRBV7-2 and TRBJ2-7): GAGVSQSPSNKVTEKGKDVELRCDPISGHTALYWYRQSLGQGLEFLIYFQGNSAPDKSGLPSDRFSAERTGGSVSTLTIQRTQQEDSAVYLCASSFRTAYKQYFGPGTRLTVT.

This clonotype was counted only a few times. V usage is TRBV12-3 or TRBV12-4 and J usage is TRBJ2-1; 13 bases agree with TRBD2. The CDR3 length is 16 residues. The junction had 8 bases not matched to a gene; V was cut back by 6 bases and J by 6 bases. The CDR3, as DNA: TGTGCCAGCAGGCCGACTAGCGGGAGGAGGCGCAATGAGCAGTTCTTC. Its translation is CASRPTSGRRRNEQFF.

In its sample, this clonotype was seen once. V and J are TRBV6-8 and TRBJ2-1; D gene ambiguous. Germline lookup yields CDR1 MNHGY and CDR2 SAAAGT. The ends were cut back, 0 bases at V and 12 bases at J, with 9 bases in the middle. This CDR3 has 12 amino acids. The CDR3 DNA reads TGTGCCAGCAGTTACTCAGATATTGGGCAGTTCTTC. Encoded protein: CASSYSDIGQFF.